Listed below are T cell receptor beta chains from one sample, sequenced in a study of T cell responses to AZD1222 COVID-19 vaccine. Sequencing was performed with immunoSEQ multiplex PCR; in TCRdb, only in-frame clones are kept and a portion is missing. The profile shows about 180,000 clones, around 89% of them singletons. Source: peripheral blood, taken 28 days after the second AZD1222 dose. These receptors all stem from an adult who received the AZD1222 COVID-19 vaccine. The conserved cysteine and the conserved F or W are not part of the CDR3 here. Each record gives: J gene, V gene, CDR3 protein.

TRBJ1-1,TRBV7-2,ASSLDMGNTEAF
TRBJ2-1,TRBV9,ASSLRNVKDEQF
TRBJ1-5,TRBV7-2,ASSLRQAGQPQH
TRBJ2-1,TRBV7-2,ASRLGGLSSYNEQF
TRBJ2-3,TRBV11-2,ASSLVASGRATDTQY
TRBJ2-3,TRBV21-1,ASSKGSSGGSTDTQY
TRBJ2-1,TRBV2,ASKEPGWANEQF
TRBJ1-4,TRBV30,AWSVSGQINEKLF
TRBJ2-1,TRBV5-6,ASSLRRTGAYNEQF
TRBJ1-2,TRBV3-1/TRBV3-2,ASRRSGGKANYGYT
TRBJ2-5,TRBV7-3,ASSIVADQGTQY